Detailed here is one T cell receptor beta chain. Its specificity is not known. Treatment denoted: roughly nine-day PBMC culture with coronavirus spike peptide pools or control peptides (ViraFEST assay). The collection of CD4+ T cells from the unexposed donor took place before the COVID-19 pandemic (2011-2018). The sample is drawn from a study of vaccination and CD4 T cells after COVID-19. Looking at the study overall: The study collected post-vaccine samples a median around 70 days after dose two, with a range of 14 to 241.

The CDR3 covers 11 residues. The germline CDR1 and CDR2 sequences are DFQATT and SNEGSKA (reference sequence). Sequencing of DNA taken from cultured CD4+ T cells relied on the Oncomine TCR Beta short-read assay. CD4+ T cells were cultured, and genomic DNA was extracted from them. TCRdb independently ran MiXCR on the PCR reads; one entry per CDR3 protein. The sample lists roughly 5,400 distinct CDR3 sequences; around two fifths were seen once. V is TRBV20-1 and J is TRBJ1-2, with D unresolved. This sequence was found in a human donor in good health. Specimen: CD4+ T cells from blood, cultured in vitro. The CDR3 region has the DNA TGCGGATCAAGTAGCTTTTATGGCTACACCTTC. Translated: CGSSSFYGYTF.